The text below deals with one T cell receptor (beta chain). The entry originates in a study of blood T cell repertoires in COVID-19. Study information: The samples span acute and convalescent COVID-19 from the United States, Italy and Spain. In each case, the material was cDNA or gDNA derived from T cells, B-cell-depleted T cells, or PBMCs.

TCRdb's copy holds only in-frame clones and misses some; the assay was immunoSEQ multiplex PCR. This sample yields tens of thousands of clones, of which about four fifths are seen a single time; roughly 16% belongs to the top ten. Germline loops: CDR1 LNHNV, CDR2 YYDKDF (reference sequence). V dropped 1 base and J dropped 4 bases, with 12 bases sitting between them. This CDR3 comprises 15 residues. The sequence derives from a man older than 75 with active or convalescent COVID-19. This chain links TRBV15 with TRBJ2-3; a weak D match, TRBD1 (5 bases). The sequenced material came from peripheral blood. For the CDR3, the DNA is TGTGCCACCAGCAGAGGGCAGGGCTCGGCAGATACGCAGTATTTT. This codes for CATSRGQGSADTQYF.